The next 29 T cell receptor beta chains were all read from a single sample in a study of monozygotic twins with inflammatory bowel disease. One entry per CDR3 protein, without DNA, is what TCRdb gives after re-calling the 5' RACE reads. The table gives around 220,000 distinct CDR3 sequences; the top ten clones make up about 8% of it. The material sequenced was blood. The receptors here all came from a human donor with ulcerative colitis or Crohn's disease, or a healthy co-twin of an affected twin (not recorded which).

V and J are TRBV25-1 and TRBJ2-1; TCRdb indicates TRBD1, and absent DNA this call remains unverified. From germline, CDR1 is MGHDK and CDR2 SYGVNS. This CDR3 is built from 15 residues. CDR3 in amino acids: CASSESGLGYNEQFF.

The J gene is TRBJ2-7, the V gene TRBV6-2 or TRBV6-3; TCRdb's assignment of TRBD1 cannot be checked, as there is no DNA. The CDR3 has 20 amino acids. Looked up from germline, CDR1 is MNHEY and CDR2 is SVGEGT. The CDR3 loop is CASSYSQPGTGVAHLYEQYF.

V usage is TRBV19 and J usage is TRBJ1-2; the D gene TCRdb calls, TRBD1, cannot be checked with no DNA. Germline V gene sequence: CDR1 LNHDA, CDR2 SQIVND (reference sequence). The CDR3 is 14 residues long. This CDR3 reads CATAPAGGPIGYTF.

The CDR3 sequence: CASSNGGPTDTQYF. The chain carries TRBV5-1 and TRBJ2-3; TCRdb designates TRBD2, a call that cannot be tested without DNA. CDR3 length equals 14 residues. The germline V gene encodes CDR1 SGHRS and CDR2 YFSETQ.

The chain joins TRBV11-1 to TRBJ2-6; TCRdb's assignment of TRBD2 cannot be checked, as there is no DNA. The CDR3 runs 18 residues. Germline V gives CDR1 SGHAT, CDR2 FQDESV (reference sequence). The CDR3 sequence is CASSARSGSSSGANVLTF.

V usage is TRBV6-5 and J usage is TRBJ2-3; TCRdb's D call of TRBD2 is untestable without DNA. CDR3 length equals 16 residues. CDR1 and CDR2 from the germline V gene are MNHEY and SVGAGI. The CDR3 protein is CASRSIQRDRTDTQYF.

The rearrangement links TRBV7-2 to TRBJ1-2; TCRdb's D call, TRBD1, is unchecked because there is no DNA. There are 15 residues in the CDR3. Looked up from germline, CDR1 is SGHTA and CDR2 is FQGNSA. The CDR3 is CASSPGGLTVPGYTF.

This chain connects TRBV12-3 or TRBV12-4 to TRBJ2-7. This CDR3 is 13 amino acids long. CDR3 sequence: CASTGQKPYEQYF.

The chain is built from TRBV5-1 and TRBJ2-2; TCRdb reports TRBD1, a call that lacks DNA to check it against. CDR1 and CDR2 from the germline V gene are SGHRS and YFSETQ. This CDR3 comprises 15 residues. CDR3 protein: CASSSDSANTGELFF.

This rearrangement joins TRBV5-1 to TRBJ2-5; the D call of TRBD1 rests on TCRdb alone, since no DNA is present to check it. The CDR3 covers 13 residues. Germline V gene data show CDR1 as SGHRS and CDR2 as YFSETQ. The CDR3 is CASSEGNVETQYF.

This chain connects TRBV10-3 to TRBJ2-7; there is no DNA to check the TCRdb D call of TRBD1. CDR3 length equals 15 residues. Germline loops: CDR1 ENHRY, CDR2 SYGVKD. The CDR3 is CAISERDSAGYEQYF.

The V call is TRBV20-1, the J call TRBJ2-5; absent DNA, TCRdb's TRBD2 call cannot be checked. CDR3 length: 16 amino acids. The germline CDR1 and CDR2 sequences are DFQATT and SNEGSKA (reference sequence). CDR3 residues: CSATPSLAGGEETQYF.

V usage is TRBV4-1 and J usage is TRBJ2-3. CDR3 size: 14 residues. From germline, CDR1 is MGHRA and CDR2 YSYEKL. The CDR3 sequence is CASSPVGLTDTQYF.

V usage is TRBV4-1 and J usage is TRBJ1-2; TCRdb proposes TRBD1, but this gene call is untestable without DNA. Germline CDR1 is MGHRA and CDR2 is YSYEKL. The CDR3 is made up of 17 amino acids. The CDR3 spells CASSPVGKGGNHYGYTF.

The chain carries TRBV19 and TRBJ1-4; TCRdb calls TRBD1, which cannot be checked without DNA. Germline V gene sequence: CDR1 LNHDA, CDR2 SQIVND (reference sequence). CDR3 length equals 15 residues. CDR3 loop: CASGRQGVTNEKLFF.

The J gene is TRBJ1-4, the V gene TRBV19; lacking DNA, the TRBD1 call made by TCRdb goes unchecked. The CDR3 has 14 residues. Germline lookup yields CDR1 LNHDA and CDR2 SQIVND (reference sequence). The CDR3 sequence: CASNSRQGREKLFF.

This rearrangement joins TRBV12-3 or TRBV12-4 to TRBJ1-5; TCRdb picks TRBD1, but there is no DNA to check that call. This CDR3 has 12 amino acids. CDR3 protein: CASSFTGQPQHF.

This chain links TRBV7-8 with TRBJ1-1; there is no DNA to check the TCRdb D call of TRBD1. Germline V gene data show CDR1 as SGHVS and CDR2 as FQNEAQ. The CDR3 is 14 residues long. The CDR3 protein is CASSATPGSSEAFF.

V is TRBV11-2 and J is TRBJ2-1; TCRdb calls TRBD2, which cannot be checked without DNA. This CDR3 spans 15 amino acids. Germline-derived CDR1 and CDR2 are SGHAT and FQNNGV. The CDR3 is CASSLSGTSFNEQFF.

The chain carries TRBV6-2 or TRBV6-3 and TRBJ1-2; TCRdb reports TRBD1, a call that lacks DNA to check it against. Germline values: CDR1 MNHEY, CDR2 SVGEGT. CDR3 size: 12 residues. The CDR3 here is CASRQTGYGYTF.

CDR3: CSANTLYEQHF. The genes are TRBV20-1 and TRBJ2-7. The CDR3 loop spans 11 amino acids. In germline, CDR1 is DFQATT, CDR2 SNEGSKA (reference sequence).

The chain combines TRBV5-1 with TRBJ2-2; the TRBD2 assignment by TCRdb is unverifiable without DNA. CDR3 length: 15 residues. The germline CDR1 and CDR2 sequences are SGHRS and YFSETQ. The CDR3 protein is CASRPTSGNTGELFF.

The chain combines TRBV7-9 with TRBJ1-3; TCRdb selects TRBD1, and the lack of DNA leaves this call unchecked. The CDR3 is made up of 14 amino acids. CDR1 is SEHNR, CDR2 FQNEAQ, per germline (reference sequence). CDR3 amino acids: CASSLPGPGNTIYF. The entire variable domain, with the rest obtained from reference TRBV7-9 and TRBJ1-3, is as follows: DTGVSQNPRHKITKRGQNVTFRCDPISEHNRLYWYRQTLGQGPEFLTYFQNEAQLEKSRLLSDRFSAERPKGSFSTLEIQRTEQGDSAMYLCASSLPGPGNTIYFGEGSWLTVV.

CDR3 amino acids: CASSKVDRGELADDYEQYF. The rearrangement links TRBV21-1 to TRBJ2-7; checking the TCRdb D call of TRBD2 is not possible without DNA. TRBV21-1 is a pseudogene. The CDR3 has 19 amino acids.

The rearrangement links TRBV6-1 to TRBJ2-5; TCRdb lists TRBD1, though no DNA is available to test this call. Germline values: CDR1 MNHNS, CDR2 SASEGT. The CDR3 is 13 amino acids. CDR3 protein: CASSDGWGETQYF.

The chain employs TRBV12-3 or TRBV12-4 and TRBJ1-1; without DNA, the TCRdb call of TRBD1 cannot be checked. The CDR3 is made up of 13 amino acids. CDR3 residues: CASSFVGDTEAFF.

The CDR3 spells CASSFDLGHWGNEQFF. The V gene is TRBV5-5, the J gene TRBJ2-1; TCRdb outputs TRBD1, but without DNA this stays unchecked. The length of the CDR3 is 16 residues. From germline, CDR1 is SGHKS and CDR2 YYEKEE (reference sequence).

V usage is TRBV12-3 or TRBV12-4 and J usage is TRBJ1-2; with no DNA, the TCRdb D assignment of TRBD1 cannot be verified. The CDR3 spans 16 residues. CDR3 amino acids: CASSLVPGTGVNGYTF.

The J gene is TRBJ1-2, the V gene TRBV5-6. CDR1 SGHDT and CDR2 YYEEEE come from the germline V gene. CDR3 size: 14 residues. This CDR3 reads CASRGRDWFGGYTF.